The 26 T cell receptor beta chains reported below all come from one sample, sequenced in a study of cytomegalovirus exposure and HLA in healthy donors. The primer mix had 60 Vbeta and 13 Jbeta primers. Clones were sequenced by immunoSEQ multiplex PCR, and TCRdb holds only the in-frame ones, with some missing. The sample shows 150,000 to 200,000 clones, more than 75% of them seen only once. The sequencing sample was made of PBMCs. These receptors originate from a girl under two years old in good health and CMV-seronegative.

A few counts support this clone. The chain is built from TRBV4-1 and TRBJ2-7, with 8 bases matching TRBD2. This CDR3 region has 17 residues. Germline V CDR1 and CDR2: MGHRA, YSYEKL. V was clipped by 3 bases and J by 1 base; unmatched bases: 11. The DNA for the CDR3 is TGCGCCAGCAGCCACCAAAGACGAGCGGGGGAATCCTACGAGCAGTACTTC. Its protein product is CASSHQRRAGESYEQYF.

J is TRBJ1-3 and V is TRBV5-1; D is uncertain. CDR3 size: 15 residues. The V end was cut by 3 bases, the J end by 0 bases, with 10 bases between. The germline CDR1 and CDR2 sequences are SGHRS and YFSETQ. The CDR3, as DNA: TGCGCCAGCAGCTCAACTCCCTACTCTGGAAACACCATATATTTT. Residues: CASSSTPYSGNTIYF.

The CDR3 nucleotides are TGTGCCAGCGGACCCCGGGGGGGGCAAGAGACCCAGTACTTC. Encoded protein: CASGPRGGQETQYF. The rearrangement joins TRBV7-9 to TRBJ2-5; TRBD2 aligns across 8 bases. CDR1 is SEHNR, CDR2 FQNEAQ, per germline (reference sequence). V was pared by 8 bases and J by 2 bases, with 7 bases of the junction left unmatched. CDR3 length: 14 amino acids.

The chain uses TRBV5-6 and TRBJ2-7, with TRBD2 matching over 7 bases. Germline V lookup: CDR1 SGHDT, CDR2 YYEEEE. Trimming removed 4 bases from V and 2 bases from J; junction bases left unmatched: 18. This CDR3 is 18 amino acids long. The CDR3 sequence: CASSQRTLRDLAAYEQYF. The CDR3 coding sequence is TGTGCCAGCAGCCAACGCACACTCAGGGACCTAGCGGCCTACGAGCAGTACTTC. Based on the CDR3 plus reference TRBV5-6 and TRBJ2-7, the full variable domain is DAGVTQSPTHLIKTRGQQVTLRCSPKSGHDTVSWYQQALGQGPQFIFQYYEEEERQRGNFPDRFSGHQFPNYSSELNVNALLLGDSALYLCASSQRTLRDLAAYEQYFGPGTRLTVT.

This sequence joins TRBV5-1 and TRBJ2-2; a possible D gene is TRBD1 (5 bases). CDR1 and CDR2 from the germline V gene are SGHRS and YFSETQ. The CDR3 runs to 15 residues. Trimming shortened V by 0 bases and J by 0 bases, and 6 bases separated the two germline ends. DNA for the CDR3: TGCGCCAGCAGCTTGGCCAGGGCGAACACCGGGGAGCTGTTTTTT. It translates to CASSLARANTGELFF.

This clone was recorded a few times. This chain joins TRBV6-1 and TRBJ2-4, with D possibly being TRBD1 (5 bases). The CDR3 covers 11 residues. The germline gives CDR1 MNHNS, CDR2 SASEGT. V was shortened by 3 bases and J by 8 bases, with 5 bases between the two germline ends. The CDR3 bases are TGTGCCAGCAGTGACAGGGACATTCAGTACTTC. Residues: CASSDRDIQYF.

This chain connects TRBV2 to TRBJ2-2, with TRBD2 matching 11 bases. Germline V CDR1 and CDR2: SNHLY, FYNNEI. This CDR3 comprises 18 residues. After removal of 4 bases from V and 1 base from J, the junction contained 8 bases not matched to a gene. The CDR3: CASSVRRLAGLNTGELFF. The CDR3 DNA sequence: TGTGCCAGCAGTGTCCGAAGACTAGCGGGGCTGAACACCGGGGAGCTGTTTTTT.

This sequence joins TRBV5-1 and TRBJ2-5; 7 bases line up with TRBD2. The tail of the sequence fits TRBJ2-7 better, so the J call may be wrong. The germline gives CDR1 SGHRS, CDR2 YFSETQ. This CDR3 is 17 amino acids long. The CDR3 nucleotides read TGCGCCAGCAGCTACCGCCCGGGTCTAGCGGCCTCCTACGAGCAGTACTTC. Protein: CASSYRPGLAASYEQYF.

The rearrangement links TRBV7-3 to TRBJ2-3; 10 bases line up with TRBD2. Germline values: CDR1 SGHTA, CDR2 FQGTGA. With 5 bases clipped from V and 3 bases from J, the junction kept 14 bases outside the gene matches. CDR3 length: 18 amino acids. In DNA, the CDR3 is TGTGCCAGCAGCCGCCGGGGGGCTAGCGGGAGCGGGACAGATACGCAGTATTTT. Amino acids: CASSRRGASGSGTDTQYF. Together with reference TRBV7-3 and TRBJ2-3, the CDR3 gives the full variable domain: GAGVSQTPSNKVTEKGKYVELRCDPISGHTALYWYRQSLGQGPEFLIYFQGTGAADDSGLPNDRFFAVRPEGSVSTLKIQRTERGDSAVYLCASSRRGASGSGTDTQYFGPGTRLTVL.

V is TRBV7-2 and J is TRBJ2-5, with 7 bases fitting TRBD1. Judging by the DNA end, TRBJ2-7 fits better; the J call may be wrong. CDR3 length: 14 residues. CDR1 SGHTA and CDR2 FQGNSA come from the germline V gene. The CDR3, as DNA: TGTGCCAGCAGCCCCCGGGGACAGTCACACGAGCAGTACTTC. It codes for CASSPRGQSHEQYF.

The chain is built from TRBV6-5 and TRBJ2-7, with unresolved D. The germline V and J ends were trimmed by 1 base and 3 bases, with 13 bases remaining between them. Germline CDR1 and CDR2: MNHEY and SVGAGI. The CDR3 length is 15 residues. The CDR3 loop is CASSYFPQQNYEQYF. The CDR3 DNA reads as TGTGCCAGCAGTTACTTCCCCCAACAGAACTACGAGCAGTACTTC.

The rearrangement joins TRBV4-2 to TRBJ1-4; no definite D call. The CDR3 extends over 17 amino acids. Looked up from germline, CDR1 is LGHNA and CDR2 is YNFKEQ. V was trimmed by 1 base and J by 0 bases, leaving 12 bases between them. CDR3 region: CASSQVMAVATNEKLFF. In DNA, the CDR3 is TGTGCCAGCAGCCAAGTTATGGCGGTAGCAACTAATGAAAAACTGTTTTTT.

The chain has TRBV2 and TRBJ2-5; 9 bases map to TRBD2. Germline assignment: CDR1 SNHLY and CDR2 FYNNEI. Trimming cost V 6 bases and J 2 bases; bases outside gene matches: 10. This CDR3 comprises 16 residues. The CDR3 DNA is TGTGCCAGCAGCTACGTAGCGGGGGCATATCAAGAGACCCAGTACTTC. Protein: CASSYVAGAYQETQYF.

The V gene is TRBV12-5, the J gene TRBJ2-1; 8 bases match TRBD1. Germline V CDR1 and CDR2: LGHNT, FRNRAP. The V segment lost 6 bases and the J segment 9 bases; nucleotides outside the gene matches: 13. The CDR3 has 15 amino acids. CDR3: CASGERQGIVGEQFF. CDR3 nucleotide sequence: TGTGCTAGTGGGGAAAGACAGGGGATTGTGGGTGAGCAGTTCTTC.

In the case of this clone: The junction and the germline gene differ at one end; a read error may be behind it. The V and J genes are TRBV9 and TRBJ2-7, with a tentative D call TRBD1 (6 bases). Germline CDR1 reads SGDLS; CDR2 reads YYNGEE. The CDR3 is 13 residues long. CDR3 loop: CASSVGGQSPLNF. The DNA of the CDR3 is TGTGCCAGCAGCGTGGGCGGACAGAGCCCTCTCAACTTC.

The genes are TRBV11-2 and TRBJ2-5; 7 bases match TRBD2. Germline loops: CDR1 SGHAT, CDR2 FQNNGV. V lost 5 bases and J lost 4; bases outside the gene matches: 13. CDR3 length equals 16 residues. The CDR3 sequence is CASSQVSGAPVETQYF. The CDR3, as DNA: TGTGCCAGCAGCCAGGTCAGCGGGGCCCCCGTAGAGACCCAGTACTTC.

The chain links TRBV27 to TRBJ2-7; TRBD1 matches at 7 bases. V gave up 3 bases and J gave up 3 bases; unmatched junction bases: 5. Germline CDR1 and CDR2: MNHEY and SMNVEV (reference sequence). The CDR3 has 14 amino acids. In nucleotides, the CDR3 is TGTGCCAGCAGTTTCTCGCGGACAGGCTACGAGCAGTACTTC. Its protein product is CASSFSRTGYEQYF.

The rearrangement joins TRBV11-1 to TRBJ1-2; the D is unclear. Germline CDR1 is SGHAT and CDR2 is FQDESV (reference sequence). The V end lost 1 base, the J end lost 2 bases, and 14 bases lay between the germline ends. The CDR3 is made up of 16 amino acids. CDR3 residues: CASSLGQGGRNYGYTF. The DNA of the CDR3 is TGTGCCAGCAGCTTAGGTCAAGGCGGCAGAAACTATGGCTACACCTTC.

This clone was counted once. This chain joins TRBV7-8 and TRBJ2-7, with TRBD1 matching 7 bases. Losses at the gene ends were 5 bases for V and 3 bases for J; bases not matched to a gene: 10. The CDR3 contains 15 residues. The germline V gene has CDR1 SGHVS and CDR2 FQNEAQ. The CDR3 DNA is TGTGCCAGCAGCGAACCGGGACAGAGCAACTACGAGCAGTACTTC. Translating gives CASSEPGQSNYEQYF. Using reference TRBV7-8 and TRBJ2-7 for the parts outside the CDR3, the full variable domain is GAGVSQSPRYKVAKRGQDVALRCDPISGHVSLFWYQQALGQGPEFLTYFQNEAQLDKSGLPSDRFFAERPEGSVSTLKIQRTQQEDSAVYLCASSEPGQSNYEQYFGPGTRLTVT.

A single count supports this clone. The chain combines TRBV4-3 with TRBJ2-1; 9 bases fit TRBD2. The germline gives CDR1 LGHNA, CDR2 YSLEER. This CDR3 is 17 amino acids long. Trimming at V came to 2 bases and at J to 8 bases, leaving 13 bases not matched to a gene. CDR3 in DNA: TGCGCCAGCAGCCAATTCCCGAGCGGGAGGAGTTGGGATGAGCAGTTCTTC. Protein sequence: CASSQFPSGRSWDEQFF.

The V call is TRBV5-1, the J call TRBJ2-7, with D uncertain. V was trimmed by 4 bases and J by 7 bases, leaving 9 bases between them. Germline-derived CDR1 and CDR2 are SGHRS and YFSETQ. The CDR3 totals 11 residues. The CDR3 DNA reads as TGCGCCAGCAGCGCAGGCCGGGAGCAGTACTTC. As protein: CASSAGREQYF.

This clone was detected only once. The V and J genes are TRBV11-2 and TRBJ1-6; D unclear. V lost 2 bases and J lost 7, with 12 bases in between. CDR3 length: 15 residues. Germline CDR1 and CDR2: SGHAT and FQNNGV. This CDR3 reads CASSLSLPRNSPLHF. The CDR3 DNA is TGTGCCAGCAGCTTATCGTTGCCCCGGAATTCACCCCTCCACTTT.

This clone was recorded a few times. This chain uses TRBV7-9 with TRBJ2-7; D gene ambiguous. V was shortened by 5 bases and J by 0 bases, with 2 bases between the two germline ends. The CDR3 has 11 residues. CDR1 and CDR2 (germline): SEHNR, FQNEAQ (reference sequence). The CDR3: CASSHSYEQYF. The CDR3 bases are TGTGCCAGCAGCCACTCCTACGAGCAGTACTTC.

The chain's CDR3 is CSVGTGGPGNTIYF. Written as DNA, the CDR3 is TGCAGCGTTGGGACAGGGGGCCCTGGAAACACCATATATTTT. The V call is TRBV29-1, the J call TRBJ1-3; TRBD1 matches at 11 bases. Germline V gene lookup returns CDR1 SQVTM and CDR2 ANQGSEA. V shed 4 bases and J 2 bases; nucleotides not matched to a gene: 1. The CDR3 extends over 14 amino acids.

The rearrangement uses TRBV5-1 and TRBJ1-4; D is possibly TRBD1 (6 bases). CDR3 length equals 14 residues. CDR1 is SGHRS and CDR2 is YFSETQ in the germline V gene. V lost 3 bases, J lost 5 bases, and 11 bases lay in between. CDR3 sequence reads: CASSSTGSNEKLFF. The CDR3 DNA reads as TGCGCCAGCAGCTCTACAGGGTCCAATGAAAAACTGTTTTTT.

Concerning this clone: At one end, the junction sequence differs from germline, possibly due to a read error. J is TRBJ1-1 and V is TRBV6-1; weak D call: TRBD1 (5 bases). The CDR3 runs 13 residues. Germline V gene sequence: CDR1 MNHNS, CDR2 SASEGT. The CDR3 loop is CVSDRSGWAEAFF. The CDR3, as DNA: TGTGTCAGCGACCGTTCAGGGTGGGCTGAAGCTTTCTTT.